A single sample gave rise to the 15 T cell receptor beta chains below, sequenced in a study of T cells after posttransplantation cyclophosphamide. A marrow graft followed busulfan-fludarabine conditioning, with cyclophosphamide on days +3 and +4. Using immunoSEQ multiplex PCR, the repertoire was profiled, and TCRdb retains in-frame clones only, with some absent. Of just under 20,000 clones listed, around 90% are singletons. Sequencing was performed on PBMCs, taken after allogeneic stem cell transplant with posttransplant cyclophosphamide. Receptors were obtained from a female patient in her 40s who received an allogeneic stem cell transplant from a related donor, was CMV-positive, and had no GVHD. Some T cells may trace back to the graft donor.

The V call is TRBV7-9, the J call TRBJ1-5; 8 bases match TRBD1. J was trimmed by 5 bases and V by 5 bases; bases with no gene match: 20. CDR1 and CDR2 from the germline V gene are SEHNR and FQNEAQ (reference sequence). The CDR3 totals 19 residues. This CDR3 reads CASSPIRLRTGNFYQPQHF. In DNA, the CDR3 is TGTGCCAGCAGCCCCATTCGCCTTCGGACAGGGAACTTTTATCAGCCCCAGCATTTT. Combining the CDR3 with reference TRBV7-9 and TRBJ1-5 gives the whole variable domain DTGVSQNPRHKITKRGQNVTFRCDPISEHNRLYWYRQTLGQGPEFLTYFQNEAQLEKSRLLSDRFSAERPKGSFSTLEIQRTEQGDSAMYLCASSPIRLRTGNFYQPQHFGDGTRLSIL.

This clone was detected only a few times. This chain links TRBV7-6 with TRBJ2-1; D perhaps matches TRBD2 (6 bases). Deletions cut 1 base from V and 0 bases from J, with 7 bases between. The CDR3 length is 15 residues. Germline V CDR1 and CDR2: SGHVS, FNYEAQ. In nucleotides, the CDR3 is TGTGCCAGCAGCTTAGACGGGAGCTCCTACAATGAGCAGTTCTTC. Protein product: CASSLDGSSYNEQFF.

This chain uses TRBV5-5 with TRBJ2-4, with D possibly being TRBD2 (7 bases). Trimming stripped 3 bases from V and 8 bases from J, with 27 bases between. The CDR3 length is 18 residues. The germline CDR1 and CDR2 sequences are SGHKS and YYEKEE (reference sequence). The CDR3 loop reads CASSSPVAGAQGWYIQYF. The CDR3 bases are TGTGCCAGCAGCTCTCCGGTGGCGGGGGCGCAGGGTTGGTACATTCAGTACTTC. Drawing the rest from reference TRBV5-5 and TRBJ2-4, the complete variable domain is DAGVTQSPTHLIKTRGQQVTLRCSPISGHKSVSWYQQVLGQGPQFIFQYYEKEERGRGNFPDRFSARQFPNYSSELNVNALLLGDSALYLCASSSPVAGAQGWYIQYFGAGTRLSVL.

This rearrangement joins TRBV7-9 to TRBJ2-1, with TRBD2 matching over 14 bases. The CDR3 runs to 17 residues. With V trimmed by 4 bases and J by 5 bases, 7 bases remained unmatched. Germline V gene lookup returns CDR1 SEHNR and CDR2 FQNEAQ (reference sequence). The CDR3 bases are TGTGCCAGCAGCTCTACCGGACTAGCGGGAGGTAACAATGAGCAGTTCTTC. It codes for CASSSTGLAGGNNEQFF.

V is TRBV7-2 and J is TRBJ2-7, with 8 bases aligning to TRBD1. The CDR3 extends over 14 amino acids. V trimming: 4 bases; J trimming: 3 bases; junction bases outside the gene matches: 5. Germline V gene lookup returns CDR1 SGHTA and CDR2 FQGNSA. CDR3 nucleotide sequence: TGTGCCAGCAGCTGGACAGGGCCTATCTACGAGCAGTACTTC. Protein sequence: CASSWTGPIYEQYF.

The chain couples TRBV9 to TRBJ1-5; 9 nucleotides align to TRBD1. Germline values: CDR1 SGDLS, CDR2 YYNGEE. This CDR3 has 14 residues. V gave up 3 bases and J gave up 2 bases; unmatched junction bases: 0. The DNA for the CDR3 is TGTGCCAGCAGCGGACAGGGGGGCAATCAGCCCCAGCATTTT. Protein product: CASSGQGGNQPQHF. Filled out from reference TRBV9 and TRBJ1-5, the complete variable domain reads DSGVTQTPKHLITATGQRVTLRCSPRSGDLSVYWYQQSLDQGLQFLIQYYNGEERAKGNILERFSAQQFPDLHSELNLSSLELGDSALYFCASSGQGGNQPQHFGDGTRLSIL.

The chain employs TRBV28 and TRBJ2-1; D remains unclear. Trimming left V 3 bases short and J 4 bases short, with 10 bases between. In germline, CDR1 is MDHEN, CDR2 SYDVKM. The CDR3 covers 14 residues. The CDR3 nucleotides are TGTGCCAGCAGTTTGGGCTACCCATACAATGAGCAGTTCTTC. Protein sequence: CASSLGYPYNEQFF.

The chain recombines TRBV12-5 with TRBJ1-1; possible D gene TRBD1, 5 bases. The germline V and J ends were trimmed by 6 bases and 11 bases, with 16 bases remaining between them. The germline gives CDR1 LGHNT, CDR2 FRNRAP. This CDR3 comprises 12 residues. For the CDR3, the DNA is TGTGCTAGTGGCCGAGACGGGGCGGGGGCTTTCTTT. Protein sequence: CASGRDGAGAFF.

The chain combines TRBV25-1 with TRBJ2-3; 9 bases are a match to TRBD2. The CDR3 contains 17 residues. Germline-derived CDR1 and CDR2 are MGHDK and SYGVNS. With V trimmed by 9 bases and J by 4 bases, 17 bases remained unmatched. This CDR3 reads CARSGQRGLAGADTQYF. Here the CDR3 DNA reads TGTGCCAGATCCGGACAGCGGGGACTAGCAGGAGCAGATACGCAGTATTTT.

In this sample, this clone turned up once. The chain recombines TRBV5-1 with TRBJ2-2, with a tentative D call TRBD2 (5 bases). CDR3 length: 17 residues. With 0 bases removed from V and 4 bases from J, the gap between germline ends came to 16 bases. Germline CDR1 reads SGHRS; CDR2 reads YFSETQ. The CDR3 region has the DNA TGCGCCAGCAGCTTGGCGCTCTGGGAGTCGAGCACCGGGGAGCTGTTTTTT. This codes for CASSLALWESSTGELFF.

The chain combines TRBV28 with TRBJ2-5, with 7 positions matching TRBD2. Judging by the DNA end, TRBJ2-7 fits better; the J call may be wrong. CDR1 and CDR2 (germline): MDHEN, SYDVKM. The CDR3 covers 16 residues. The CDR3 reads CASSFLLADSSYEQYF. The CDR3 nucleotides read TGTGCCAGCAGTTTCCTTCTAGCGGATAGCTCCTACGAGCAGTACTTC.

This chain links TRBV11-2 with TRBJ2-7; possibly TRBD1 for D (5 bases). Trimming took off 1 base at V and 0 bases at J, with 7 bases between the two ends. CDR1 and CDR2 from the germline V gene are SGHAT and FQNNGV. The CDR3 consists of 14 residues. The CDR3 sequence: CASSLGQFSYEQYF. CDR3 DNA sequence: TGTGCCAGCAGCTTAGGACAGTTCTCCTACGAGCAGTACTTC.

This clone has a single count. This chain links TRBV19 with TRBJ1-5; 12 bases line up with TRBD1. CDR1 and CDR2 from the germline V gene are LNHDA and SQIVND (reference sequence). The CDR3 contains 15 residues. With 6 bases clipped from V and 5 bases from J, the junction kept 5 bases outside the gene matches. CDR3 sequence reads: CASSPGQGAHQPQHF. The CDR3 DNA sequence: TGTGCCAGTAGCCCGGGACAGGGGGCCCATCAGCCCCAGCATTTT. The full variable domain, rest sourced from reference TRBV19 and TRBJ1-5, is DGGITQSPKYLFRKEGQNVTLSCEQNLNHDAMYWYRQDPGQGLRLIYYSQIVNDFQKGDIAEGYSVSREKKESFPLTVTSAQKNPTAFYLCASSPGQGAHQPQHFGDGTRLSIL.

CDR3 in amino acids: CASSIIFGTSLSNEQFF. CDR3 bases: TGTGCCAGTAGTATTATCTTCGGGACTAGTCTTTCCAATGAGCAGTTCTTC. The V call is TRBV19, the J call TRBJ2-1; 8 bases are shared with TRBD2. The V gene end was trimmed by 3 bases and the J gene end by 6 bases; junction bases not matched to a gene: 13. Germline V gene data show CDR1 as LNHDA and CDR2 as SQIVND (reference sequence). The CDR3 runs 17 residues.

In its sample, this clone was seen a few times. The chain links TRBV19 to TRBJ1-5; D is undetermined. Trimming cost V 5 bases and J 3 bases, with 20 bases left between them. Per the germline V gene, CDR1 is LNHDA and CDR2 is SQIVND (reference sequence). The CDR3 has 17 amino acids. In nucleotides, the CDR3 is TGTGCCAGTAGTCCCATCATTGGGCTCTATGCCAATCAGCCCCAGCATTTT. It translates to CASSPIIGLYANQPQHF.